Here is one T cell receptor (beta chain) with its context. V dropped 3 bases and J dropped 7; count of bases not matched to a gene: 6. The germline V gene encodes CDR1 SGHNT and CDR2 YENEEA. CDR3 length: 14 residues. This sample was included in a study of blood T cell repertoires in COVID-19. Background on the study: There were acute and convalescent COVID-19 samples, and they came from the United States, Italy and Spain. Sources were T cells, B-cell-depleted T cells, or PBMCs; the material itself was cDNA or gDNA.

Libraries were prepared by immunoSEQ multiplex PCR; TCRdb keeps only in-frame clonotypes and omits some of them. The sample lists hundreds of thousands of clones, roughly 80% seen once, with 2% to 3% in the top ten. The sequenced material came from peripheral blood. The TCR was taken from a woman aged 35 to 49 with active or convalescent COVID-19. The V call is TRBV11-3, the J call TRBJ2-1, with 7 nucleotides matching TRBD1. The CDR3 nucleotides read TGTGCCAGCAGCTTTTCCGGGACAGAGAATGAGCAGTTCTTC. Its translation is CASSFSGTENEQFF.